The next 17 T cell receptor beta chains were all read from a single sample in a study of blood T cell repertoires in COVID-19. The method was immunoSEQ multiplex PCR; TCRdb's version includes in-frame clones alone and lacks a portion of them. The sample shows about 150,000 clones, roughly nine tenths of them seen only once. What was sequenced was peripheral blood. The receptors were sampled from a man aged 50-59 years with acute or convalescent COVID-19.

This clone has only one observation. The chain carries TRBV7-2 and TRBJ2-3; D is unresolved. V was shortened by 3 bases and J by 6 bases, with 10 bases between the two germline ends. The CDR3 totals 13 residues. From germline, CDR1 is SGHTA and CDR2 FQGNSA. CDR3 sequence reads: CASSLSYADTQYF. The CDR3 nucleotides read TGTGCCAGCAGCTTGAGCTATGCGGATACGCAGTATTTT.

V usage is TRBV13 and J usage is TRBJ2-2, with 8 bases lining up with TRBD2. Per the germline V gene, CDR1 is PRHDT and CDR2 is FYEKMQ (reference sequence). With 5 bases clipped from V and 0 bases from J, the junction kept 5 bases outside the gene matches. This CDR3 spans 16 amino acids. CDR3 sequence reads: CASSATSGPNTGELFF. DNA of the CDR3: TGTGCCAGCAGCGCCACTAGCGGTCCGAACACCGGGGAGCTGTTTTTT.

The J gene is TRBJ1-6, the V gene TRBV4-1; D not resolved. The germline V gene has CDR1 MGHRA and CDR2 YSYEKL. The CDR3 spans 15 residues. V was trimmed by 1 base and J by 7 bases, leaving 11 bases between them. CDR3 DNA: TGCGCCAGCAGCCAAGGGCCAGCGGGGAATTCACCCCTCCACTTT. Translated, it gives CASSQGPAGNSPLHF.

This chain links TRBV20-1 with TRBJ1-1; D gene uncertain. V lost 6 bases, J lost 7 bases, and 12 bases lay in between. CDR3 length: 11 amino acids. Germline CDR1 and CDR2: DFQATT and SNEGSKA (reference sequence). Written as DNA, the CDR3 is TGCAGTGCACCAACGGTTCTTGAAGCTTTCTTT. Translating gives CSAPTVLEAFF.

The V call is TRBV19, the J call TRBJ2-2; no definite D call. The V gene lost 5 bases and the J gene lost 5 bases, with 6 bases spanning the gap. The CDR3 extends over 12 amino acids. Germline CDR1 is LNHDA and CDR2 is SQIVND (reference sequence). The CDR3 is CASSRGTGELFF. Here the CDR3 DNA reads TGTGCCAGTAGTCGCGGTACCGGGGAGCTGTTTTTT.

This chain uses TRBV7-9 with TRBJ2-7; 10 bases map to TRBD1. The germline V gene encodes CDR1 SEHNR and CDR2 FQNEAQ (reference sequence). V lost 3 bases, J lost 4 bases, and 6 bases stayed unmatched. The length of the CDR3 is 15 residues. CDR3 residues: CASSFGQGGLYEQYV. The CDR3 region has the DNA TGTGCCAGCAGCTTTGGACAGGGGGGTCTTTACGAGCAGTACGTC.

CDR3 sequence reads: CAWRATGAPSGGYTF. DNA for the CDR3: TGTGCCTGGAGGGCCACAGGGGCCCCCTCCGGTGGCTACACCTTC. V usage is TRBV30 and J usage is TRBJ1-2; the match to TRBD1 covers 7 bases. Germline V gene lookup returns CDR1 GTSNPN and CDR2 SVGIG (reference sequence). This CDR3 contains 15 residues. V lost 3 bases to trimming and J lost 7 bases; unmatched junction nucleotides: 14. Filled out from reference TRBV30 and TRBJ1-2, the complete variable domain reads SQTIHQWPATLVQPVGSPLSLECTVEGTSNPNLYWYRQAAGRGLQLLFYSVGIGQISSEVPQNLSASRPQDRQFILSSKKLLLSDSGFYLCAWRATGAPSGGYTFGSGTRLTVV.

The J gene is TRBJ2-1, the V gene TRBV9; D possibly corresponds to TRBD1 (6 bases). This CDR3 contains 15 residues. Germline CDR1 and CDR2: SGDLS and YYNGEE. Trimming left V 3 bases short and J 3 bases short, with 13 bases between. Here the CDR3 reads CASSGTGTYYNEQFF. The CDR3, as DNA: TGTGCCAGCAGCGGAACCGGGACATACTACAATGAGCAGTTCTTC. The full variable domain, in which reference TRBV9 and TRBJ2-1 provide the parts outside the CDR3, is DSGVTQTPKHLITATGQRVTLRCSPRSGDLSVYWYQQSLDQGLQFLIQYYNGEERAKGNILERFSAQQFPDLHSELNLSSLELGDSALYFCASSGTGTYYNEQFFGPGTRLTVL.

The chain is built from TRBV7-2 and TRBJ1-2; no clear D gene. The CDR3 runs to 15 residues. In germline, CDR1 is SGHTA, CDR2 FQGNSA. The ends were cut back, 5 bases at V and 2 bases at J, with 15 bases in the middle. The CDR3: CASSPHSQTNYGYTF. CDR3 nucleotide sequence: TGTGCCAGCAGCCCACACTCACAGACGAACTATGGCTACACCTTC.

This clone was counted a single time. V is TRBV30 and J is TRBJ1-1; D is ambiguous. Germline CDR1 and CDR2: GTSNPN and SVGIG (reference sequence). The CDR3 contains 12 residues. V was pared by 2 bases and J by 1 base, with 5 bases between. CDR3 sequence reads: CAWSHPNTEAFF. CDR3 DNA: TGTGCCTGGAGTCATCCGAACACTGAAGCTTTCTTT.

The chain joins TRBV7-2 to TRBJ2-7, with TRBD2 identical over 10 bases. V lost 4 bases, J lost 6 bases, and 6 bases stayed unmatched. This CDR3 has 14 amino acids. CDR1 is SGHTA, CDR2 FQGNSA, per germline. The CDR3 is CASSSSGRAGEQYF. CDR3 coding DNA: TGTGCCAGCAGCTCCAGCGGGAGGGCGGGCGAGCAGTACTTC.

The genes are TRBV15 and TRBJ2-1; 12 positions agree with TRBD2. The J segment lost 3 bases and the V segment lost 5 bases, leaving 11 bases of the junction unmatched. Looked up from germline, CDR1 is LNHNV and CDR2 is YYDKDF (reference sequence). There are 18 residues in the CDR3. The DNA of the CDR3 is TGTGCCACCAGCGACCGGACTAGCGGGACTCTAAACTACAATGAGCAGTTCTTC. This gives the protein CATSDRTSGTLNYNEQFF. The complete variable domain, with remaining parts taken from reference TRBV15 and TRBJ2-1, reads DAMVIQNPRYQVTQFGKPVTLSCSQTLNHNVMYWYQQKSSQAPKLLFHYYDKDFNNEADTPDNFQSRRPNTSFCFLDIRSPGLGDTAMYLCATSDRTSGTLNYNEQFFGPGTRLTVL.

The chain joins TRBV5-8 to TRBJ1-1; TRBD1 is a possible D gene (5 bases). The CDR3 sequence is 12 residues long. CDR1 and CDR2 from the germline V gene are SGHTS and YDEGEE. V lost 4 bases and J 10 bases, leaving 14 bases between the germline ends. The CDR3 region is CASSPRTRGAFF. The CDR3, as DNA: TGTGCCAGCAGCCCTCGGACAAGGGGAGCTTTCTTT.

V and J are TRBV6-8 and TRBJ2-7; 9 bases fit TRBD2. V was pared by 0 bases and J by 6 bases, with 6 bases of the junction left unmatched. CDR1 MNHGY and CDR2 SAAAGT come from the germline V gene. The CDR3 is 15 residues long. CDR3 in amino acids: CASSYSGGGALEQYV. CDR3 in DNA: TGTGCCAGCAGTTACTCGGGCGGGGGGGCCCTCGAGCAGTACGTC.

This chain links TRBV11-2 with TRBJ2-5, with D possibly being TRBD2 (5 bases). Deletions cut 4 bases from V and 5 bases from J, with 14 bases between. Per germline, CDR1 SGHAT and CDR2 FQNNGV. The CDR3 has 14 residues. In DNA form, the CDR3 reads TGTGCCAGCAGCTCCGGGATTTCTCTGGAGACCCAGTACTTC. This encodes CASSSGISLETQYF.

V gene TRBV12-3 or TRBV12-4 combines with J gene TRBJ1-2, with D uncertain. The CDR3 length is 13 residues. Trimming left V 1 base short and J 7 bases short, with 10 bases between. The CDR3 nucleotides read TGTGCCAGCAGTTTAGAGGGCGGGCTTGGCTACACCTTC. Protein product: CASSLEGGLGYTF.

The gene calls are TRBV4-1 and TRBJ2-3; 16 bases map to TRBD2. The V segment lost 3 bases and the J segment 0 bases; nucleotides outside the gene matches: 9. Germline CDR1 reads MGHRA; CDR2 reads YSYEKL. The CDR3 runs 20 residues. The CDR3 region is CASSHTSGTSGRVSTDTQYF. As DNA, the CDR3 is TGCGCCAGCAGCCACACGTCCGGGACTAGCGGGAGGGTTAGCACAGATACGCAGTATTTT.